This is a list of T cell receptor beta chains from one sample in a study of blood T cell repertoires in COVID-19. The method was immunoSEQ multiplex PCR; TCRdb's version includes in-frame clones alone and lacks a portion of them. The sample lists some 400,000 clones; over 75% were seen once. Sequencing used PBMCs or T cells enriched from blood (not recorded which). These receptors originate from a man aged 30 to 45 who had recovered from COVID-19. Both conserved end residues are part of each CDR3. Each record gives: V gene, J gene, D gene, clone size, CDR3 protein, CDR3 DNA. A D gene is named only where the DNA matches it firmly. The size of a clone is reported for some rows only, either as once, few or many, or as a class for expanded clones.

TRBV7-9	TRBJ1-5	.	.	CASSPGTLPPQHF	TGTGCCAGCAGCCCTGGGACACTTCCGCCCCAGCATTTT
TRBV12-3/TRBV12-4	TRBJ1-3	TRBD1	once	CASSSDRVVIYF	TGTGCCAGCAGCTCGGACAGGGTCGTCATATATTTT
TRBV2	TRBJ2-3	.	once	CASTLQETDTQYF	TGTGCCAGCACCCTCCAGGAAACAGATACGCAGTATTTT
TRBV3-1/TRBV3-2	TRBJ1-2	.	few	CASSQDEGVSGYTF	TGTGCCAGCAGCCAAGATGAGGGGGTCTCAGGCTACACCTTC
TRBV2	TRBJ2-3	TRBD2	few	CASTRLAGGTDTQYF	TGTGCCAGCACGCGTCTAGCGGGGGGCACAGATACGCAGTATTTT
TRBV5-6	TRBJ1-6	.	few	CASSLWQGSSYNSPLHF	TGTGCCAGCAGCTTGTGGCAGGGGAGCTCCTATAATTCACCCCTCCACTTT
TRBV7-2	TRBJ2-5	TRBD2	.	CASSPTLAGGRETQYF	TGTGCCAGCAGCCCGACGCTAGCGGGGGGGAGAGAGACCCAGTACTTC
TRBV29-1	TRBJ1-1	.	.	CSAGDVAMNTEAFF	TGCAGCGCAGGGGATGTCGCCATGAACACTGAAGCTTTCTTT
TRBV5-8	TRBJ2-7	.	.	CASSLSFQRTVSYEQYF	TGTGCCAGCAGTCTCTCCTTCCAGAGGACAGTGTCCTACGAGCAGTACTTC
TRBV11-2	TRBJ1-4	TRBD1	once	CASSSQGAREKLFF	TGTGCCAGCAGCTCTCAGGGGGCAAGAGAAAAACTGTTTTTT
TRBV30	TRBJ1-1	.	.	CAWSGLQGTEAFF	TGTGCCTGGAGTGGACTCCAGGGAACTGAAGCTTTCTTT
TRBV19	TRBJ1-6	.	.	CASRLGPSGGSPLHF	TGTGCCAGTAGGCTGGGGCCCTCGGGGGGTTCACCCCTCCACTTT
TRBV7-9	TRBJ1-1	.	.	CASRGRQDTEAFF	TGTGCCAGCAGGGGGCGTCAGGACACTGAAGCTTTCTTT
TRBV11-2	TRBJ2-1	.	.	CASSSRRSGNEQFF	TGTGCCAGCAGCTCGAGGCGGTCCGGGAATGAGCAGTTCTTC
TRBV6-5	TRBJ2-5	.	.	CASSMTQGNGETQYF	TGTGCCAGCAGTATGACCCAGGGGAATGGGGAGACCCAGTACTTC
TRBV7-2	TRBJ2-5	.	.	CASSFGTRETQYF	TGTGCCAGCAGCTTTGGGACACGAGAGACCCAGTACTTC
TRBV19	TRBJ2-3	TRBD1	.	CASSNTGGLTDTQYF	TGTGCCAGTAGTAATACAGGGGGCCTCACAGATACGCAGTATTTT
TRBV19	TRBJ1-5	.	.	CASSSTGYSNQPQHF	TGTGCCAGTAGTAGTACAGGGTATAGCAATCAGCCCCAGCATTTT
TRBV10-3	TRBJ2-1	TRBD2	.	CAISEFTSGYNEQFF	TGTGCCATCAGTGAGTTTACTAGCGGTTACAATGAGCAGTTCTTC
TRBV6-5	TRBJ1-2	TRBD1	.	CASSPDRTDYGYTF	TGTGCCAGCAGCCCGGACAGGACCGACTATGGCTACACCTTC
TRBV4-2	TRBJ1-2	.	.	CASSQDKDNAVTF	TGTGCCAGCAGCCAAGATAAGGACAACGCCGTAACCTTC
TRBV6-2/TRBV6-3	TRBJ2-7	.	few	CASSYTQILREQYF	TGTGCCAGCAGTTACACACAGATCCTACGGGAGCAGTACTTC
TRBV5-1	TRBJ2-1	TRBD2	.	CASSPGLAGGPSSYNEQFF	TGCGCCAGCAGCCCGGGACTAGCGGGGGGCCCTTCATCCTACAATGAGCAGTTCTTC
TRBV10-1	TRBJ2-1	.	.	CASSDPAGTGNNEQFF	TGCGCCAGCAGTGACCCGGCCGGGACTGGAAATAATGAGCAGTTCTTC
TRBV10-3	TRBJ1-2	.	.	CAIADGYGYTF	TGTGCCATCGCGGATGGCTATGGCTACACCTTC
TRBV7-9	TRBJ1-4	.	.	CASSLDSREKLFF	TGTGCCAGCAGCTTAGACAGCCGGGAAAAACTGTTTTTT
TRBV29-1	TRBJ2-3	.	.	CSVLETDTQYF	TGCAGCGTTCTAGAAACAGATACGCAGTATTTT
TRBV5-5	TRBJ1-2	TRBD1	.	CASSGQGVLGFYGYTF	TGTGCCAGCAGTGGACAGGGGGTATTGGGATTCTATGGCTACACCTTC
TRBV19	TRBJ1-4	.	.	CASSIGGKSTNEKLFF	TGTGCCAGTAGTATTGGGGGGAAATCAACTAATGAAAAACTGTTTTTT
TRBV4-1	TRBJ1-4	.	.	CASSQSDMGPGEKLFF	TGCGCCAGCAGCCAATCTGACATGGGGCCGGGTGAAAAACTGTTTTTT
TRBV25-1	TRBJ1-5	.	.	CASSPTAGQPQHF	TGTGCCAGCAGTCCGACAGCAGGGCAGCCCCAGCATTTT
TRBV5-1	TRBJ2-5	TRBD2	.	CASSLVGLAGGSETQYF	TGCGCCAGCAGCTTGGTTGGACTAGCGGGGGGAAGCGAGACCCAGTACTTC
TRBV7-2	TRBJ2-1	TRBD2	few	CASSSTSGVLYNEQFF	TGTGCCAGCAGCTCGACTAGCGGGGTCCTCTACAATGAGCAGTTCTTC
TRBV6-5	TRBJ1-3	.	once	CASSRQSLAGNTIYF	TGTGCCAGCAGTCGACAGTCTCTTGCTGGAAACACCATATATTTT
TRBV7-2	TRBJ2-5	TRBD1	.	CASSFLQQGAQETQYF	TGTGCCAGCAGCTTTCTACAGCAGGGGGCCCAAGAGACCCAGTACTTC
TRBV6-6	TRBJ1-1	.	.	CASRREGMNTEAFF	TGTGCCAGCCGACGGGAAGGAATGAACACTGAAGCTTTCTTT
TRBV7-2	TRBJ2-5	TRBD1	.	CASSLGGQGGETQYF	TGTGCCAGCAGCTTAGGGGGACAGGGGGGAGAGACCCAGTACTTC
TRBV30	TRBJ1-2	.	once	CAWSVSPPEGYTF	TGTGCCTGGAGTGTAAGTCCCCCTGAGGGCTACACCTTC
TRBV7-2	TRBJ2-1	.	.	CASSSTRLVVSNEQFF	TGTGCCAGCAGCTCGACCCGACTAGTCGTTAGCAATGAGCAGTTCTTC